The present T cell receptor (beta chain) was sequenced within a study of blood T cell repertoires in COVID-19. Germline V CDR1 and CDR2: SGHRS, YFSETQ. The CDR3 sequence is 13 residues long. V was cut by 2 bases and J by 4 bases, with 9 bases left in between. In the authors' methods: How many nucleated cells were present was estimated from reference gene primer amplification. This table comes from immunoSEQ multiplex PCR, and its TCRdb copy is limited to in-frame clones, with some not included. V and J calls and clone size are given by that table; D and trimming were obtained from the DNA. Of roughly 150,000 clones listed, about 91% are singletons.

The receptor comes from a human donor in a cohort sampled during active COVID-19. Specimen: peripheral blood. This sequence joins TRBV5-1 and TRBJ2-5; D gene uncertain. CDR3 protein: CASSFWSRETQYF. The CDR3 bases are TGCGCCAGCAGCTTTTGGTCTAGAGAGACCCAGTACTTC.